The present T cell receptor beta chain was sequenced within a study of cytomegalovirus exposure and HLA in healthy donors. The donors were part of the validation cohort of some 120 subjects. That cohort was separate from the first cohort, which comprised 666 subjects. Concerning this clone itself: Its specificity is unknown.

CDR3 length: 15 amino acids. V lost 2 bases, J lost 1 base, and 2 bases stayed unmatched. Germline-derived CDR1 and CDR2 are MNHEY and SMNVEV (reference sequence). Measured with immunoSEQ multiplex PCR; TCRdb has only the in-frame clones, and not every one. The table has approximately 230,000 clones, roughly nine tenths seen once. Study results and limitations: The study labeled more than 150 TCR beta chains cytomegalovirus-associated.

This chain links TRBV27 with TRBJ2-1, with 7 bases aligning to TRBD1. Sequences were obtained from PBMCs. The origin of this receptor is a man aged 18 to 29 in good health and CMV-seropositive. CDR3 coding DNA: TGTGCCAGCAGTTTAGAGGGGGCGTCCTACAATGAGCAGTTCTTC. Protein product: CASSLEGASYNEQFF.